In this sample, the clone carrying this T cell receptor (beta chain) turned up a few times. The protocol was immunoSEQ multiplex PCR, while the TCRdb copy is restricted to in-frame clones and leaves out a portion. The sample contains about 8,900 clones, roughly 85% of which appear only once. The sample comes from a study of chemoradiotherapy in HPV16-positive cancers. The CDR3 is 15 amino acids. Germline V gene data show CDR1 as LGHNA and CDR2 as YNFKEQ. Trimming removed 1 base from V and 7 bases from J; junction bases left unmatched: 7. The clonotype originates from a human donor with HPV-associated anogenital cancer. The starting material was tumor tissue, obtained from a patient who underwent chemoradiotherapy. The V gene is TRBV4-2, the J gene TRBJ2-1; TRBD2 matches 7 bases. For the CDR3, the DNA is TGTGCCAGCAGCCAAGCGGGGGGACCGGGGAATGAGCAGTTCTTC. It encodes CASSQAGGPGNEQFF.